The clone carrying this T cell receptor (beta chain) is a singleton in its sample. The antigen is not known. The sample holds other DNA sequences that translate to the same CDR3. Some clones are missing from TCRdb's copy, which holds only in-frame ones; the method was immunoSEQ multiplex PCR. The table has roughly 110,000 clones, roughly 87% seen once. The CDR3 totals 13 residues. Germline CDR1 SGHKS, CDR2 YYEKEE (reference sequence). Trimming took 1 base from V and 4 from J, leaving 8 bases between them. This specimen comes from a study of graft-versus-host responses after intestinal transplantation. Background on the study: Transplants given to recipients were multivisceral, liver-intestinal, or isolated intestinal. All of the recipients had induction that used anti-thymocyte globulin, then tacrolimus and steroids for two to four years.

The study's findings and limits: GvH clones detected in recipient marrow included some appearing first in ileum or blood.

This sequence joins TRBV5-5 and TRBJ1-1; D perhaps matches TRBD1 (5 bases). The sequence was collected from a human donor who was the organ donor for an intestinal transplant. The input for sequencing was unstimulated CD4+ T cells sorted from spleen or lymph node cells, taken before transplant. This chain's CDR3 is CASSLTGGTEAFF. The CDR3 coding sequence is TGTGCCAGCAGCTTGACGGGGGGCACTGAAGCTTTCTTT.